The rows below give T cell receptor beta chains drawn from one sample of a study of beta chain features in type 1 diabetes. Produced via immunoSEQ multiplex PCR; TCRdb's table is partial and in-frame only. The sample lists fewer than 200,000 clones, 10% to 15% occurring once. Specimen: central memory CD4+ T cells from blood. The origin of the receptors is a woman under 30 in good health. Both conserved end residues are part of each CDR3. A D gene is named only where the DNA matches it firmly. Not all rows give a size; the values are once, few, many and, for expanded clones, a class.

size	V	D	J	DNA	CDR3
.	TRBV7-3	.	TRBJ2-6	TGTGCCAGCAGCTTGAAGTCAGACTCTGGGGCCAACGTCCTGACTTTC	CASSLKSDSGANVLTF
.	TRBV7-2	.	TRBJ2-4	TGTGCCAGCAGCCAAGGGACACATATTCAGTACTTC	CASSQGTHIQYF
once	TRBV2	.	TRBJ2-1	TGTGCCAGCAGTGGGCCATACAATGAGCAGTTCTTC	CASSGPYNEQFF
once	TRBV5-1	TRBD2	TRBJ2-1	TGCGCCAGCAGCCCCCATTGGGGGGGGTTGGATAATGAGCAGTTCTTC	CASSPHWGGLDNEQFF
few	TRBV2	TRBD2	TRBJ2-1	TGTGCCAGTGAACCGGGACTAGCGGGAGCTGAGCAGTTCTTC	CASEPGLAGAEQFF
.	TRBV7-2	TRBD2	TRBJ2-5	TGTGCCAGCAGCTCCCCGGGACTAGCGGGAGTTGAGACCCAGTACTTC	CASSSPGLAGVETQYF
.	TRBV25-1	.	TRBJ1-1	TGTGCCAGCAGTACAGGGTTGCGAACTGAAGCTTTCTTT	CASSTGLRTEAFF
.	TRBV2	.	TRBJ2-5	TGTGCCAGCAGTGAAGTTCGGGCCCAGTACTTC	CASSEVRAQYF
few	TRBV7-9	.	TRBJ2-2	TGTGCCAGCAGCTCCGACTGGGACACCGGGGAGCTGTTTTTT	CASSSDWDTGELFF
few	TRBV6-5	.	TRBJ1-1	TGTGCCAGCAGTTACTCGCCGGGGTCCGAAGCTTTCTTT	CASSYSPGSEAFF
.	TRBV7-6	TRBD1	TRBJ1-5	TGTGCCAGCAGGACAGGGAATCAGCCCCAGCATTTT	CASRTGNQPQHF
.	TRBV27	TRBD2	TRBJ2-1	TGTGCCAGCGCTAAGGCTAGCGGCCACAATGAGCAGTTCTTC	CASAKASGHNEQFF
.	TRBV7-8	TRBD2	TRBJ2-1	TGTGCCAGCAGCTTACTCGGGACTAGCGGGAGCCGGAATGAGCAGTTCTTC	CASSLLGTSGSRNEQFF
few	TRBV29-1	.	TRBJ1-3	TGCAGCGTTGAAGATCGGTTAACCTCTGGAAACACCATATATTTT	CSVEDRLTSGNTIYF
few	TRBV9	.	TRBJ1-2	TGTGCCAGCAGCGTAGACGGGACATTTGCTCTATCGGGAGGCTACACCTTC	CASSVDGTFALSGGYTF
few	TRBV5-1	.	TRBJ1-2	TGCGCCAGCGGGGCAGAACACGTCAGGGGCTACACCTTC	CASGAEHVRGYTF
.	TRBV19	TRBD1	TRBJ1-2	TGTGCCAGTAGTCCCTACTACAGGGGAGCTAACTATGGCTACACCTTC	CASSPYYRGANYGYTF
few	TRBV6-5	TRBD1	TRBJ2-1	TGTGCCAGCAGTTACCACCGGGACAGGGGGGAGTTCTTC	CASSYHRDRGEFF
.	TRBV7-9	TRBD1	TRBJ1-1	TGTGCCAGCAGCTTCGGGACAGGGGCCGCTACTGAAGCTTTCTTT	CASSFGTGAATEAFF
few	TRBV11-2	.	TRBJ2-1	TGTGCCAGCAGCTTAGATCAAATGTGGCAGTTCTTC	CASSLDQMWQFF
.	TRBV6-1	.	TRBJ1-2	TGTGCCAGCAGTGGCGGAGGGCCGAAATCGCATGGCTACACCTTC	CASSGGGPKSHGYTF
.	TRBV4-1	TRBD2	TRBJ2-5	TGCGCCAGCAGCCAGGACACGACTAGCGGGAGATCCCAAGAGACCCAGTACTTC	CASSQDTTSGRSQETQYF
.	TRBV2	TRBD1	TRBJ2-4	TGTGCCAGCATTACGGACAGGGCAGCCAAAAACATTCAGTACTTC	CASITDRAAKNIQYF
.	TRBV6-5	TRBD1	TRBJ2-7	TGTGCCAGCGGACAGGGCACCTACGAGCAGTACTTC	CASGQGTYEQYF
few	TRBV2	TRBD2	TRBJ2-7	TGTGCCAGCAGTGGGGCTAGCGGGAGAGAGTACGAGCAGTACTTC	CASSGASGREYEQYF
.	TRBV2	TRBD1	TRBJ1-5	TGTGCCAGCAAGGGACAGGGCAATCAGCCCCAGCATTTT	CASKGQGNQPQHF
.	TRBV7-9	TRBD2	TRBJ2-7	TGTGCCAGCAGCTTAGCAGGACTAGCGGCCTACGAGCAGTACTTC	CASSLAGLAAYEQYF
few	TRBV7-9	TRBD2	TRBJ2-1	TGTGCCAGCAGCCCGATACTAGCGGGAGGGCCATTGGTGAAGTTCTTC	CASSPILAGGPLVKFF
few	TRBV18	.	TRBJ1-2	TGTGCCAGCTCACCGACAGGAGAGATTTATGGCTACACCTTC	CASSPTGEIYGYTF
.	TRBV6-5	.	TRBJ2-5	TGTGCCAGCAGACCCGGACGGGAAAAGACCCAGTACTTC	CASRPGREKTQYF
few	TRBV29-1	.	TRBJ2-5	TGCAGCGTTAGGGACTTTCACCAAGAGACCCAGTACTTC	CSVRDFHQETQYF
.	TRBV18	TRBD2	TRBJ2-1	TGTGCCAGCTTCCCGGGACTAGTCAATGAGCAGTTCTTC	CASFPGLVNEQFF
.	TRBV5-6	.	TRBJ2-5	TGTGCCAGCAGCTTTCCAGACCAAGAGACCCAGTACTTC	CASSFPDQETQYF
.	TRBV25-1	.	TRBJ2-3	TGTGCCAGCAGTGGGGCTACGGGAGCAACAGATACGCAGTATTTT	CASSGATGATDTQYF
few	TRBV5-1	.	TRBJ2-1	TGCGCCAGCAGCCCCCTGCTAGCTGTGGATGAGCAGTTCTTC	CASSPLLAVDEQFF
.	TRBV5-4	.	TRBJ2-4	TGTGCCAGCAGCTTGGCAGGGTATAGGGGTCAGTACTTC	CASSLAGYRGQYF
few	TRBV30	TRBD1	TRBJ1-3	TGTGCCTGGAATCAGGGGGGTAGAAACACCATATATTTT	CAWNQGGRNTIYF
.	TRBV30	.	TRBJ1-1	TGTGCCTGGAGGAAAGACACGAACACTGAAGCTTTCTTT	CAWRKDTNTEAFF
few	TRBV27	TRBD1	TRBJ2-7	TGTGCCAGCAGTTTCGAAGCTGGGACAGGGTCTTACGAGCAGTACTTC	CASSFEAGTGSYEQYF
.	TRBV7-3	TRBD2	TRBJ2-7	TGTGCCAGCAGCCGCGGACTAGCGGGAGTAGGGTACGAGCAGTACTTC	CASSRGLAGVGYEQYF
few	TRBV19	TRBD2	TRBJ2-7	TGTGCCAGTAGTAAAGGGACTAGCGGGAGTCGATACGAGCAGTACTTC	CASSKGTSGSRYEQYF
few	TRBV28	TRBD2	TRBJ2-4	TGTGCCAGCAGTTTCGGGAGGGTCCAAAACATTCAGTACTTC	CASSFGRVQNIQYF
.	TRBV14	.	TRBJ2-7	TGTGCCAGCAGCCGTGGTACCGGGACTTTCTACGAGCAGTACTTC	CASSRGTGTFYEQYF
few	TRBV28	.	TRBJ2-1	TGTGCCAGCAGTCCCTGGACTAGAGGGGGCAATGAGCAGTTCTTC	CASSPWTRGGNEQFF
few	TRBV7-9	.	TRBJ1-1	TGTGCCAGCAGCTTAGACATGGGGGCAACTGAAGCTTTCTTT	CASSLDMGATEAFF
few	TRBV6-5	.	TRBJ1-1	TGTGCCAGTTCCGGGACACCGCCGAACACTGAAGCTTTCTTT	CASSGTPPNTEAFF
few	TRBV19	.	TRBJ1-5	TGTGCCAGTAGAGACCGAGGAAATAGCAATCAGCCCCAGCATTTT	CASRDRGNSNQPQHF
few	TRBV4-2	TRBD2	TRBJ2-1	TGTGCCAGCAGCGGGGGGGACTGGCTTAATGAGCAGTTCTTC	CASSGGDWLNEQFF
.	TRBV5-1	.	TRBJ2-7	TGCGCCAGCAGCTTCGGGACTTTCTACGAGCAGTACTTC	CASSFGTFYEQYF
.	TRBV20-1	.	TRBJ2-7	TGCAGTGCGGAACAGGGTTACGAGCAGTACTTC	CSAEQGYEQYF
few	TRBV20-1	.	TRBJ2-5	TGCAGTGCTACCGGAGAGACCCAGTACTTC	CSATGETQYF
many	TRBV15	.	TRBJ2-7	TGTGCCACCAGCGAGCGGAGGGACAGTACCTACGAGCAGTACTTC	CATSERRDSTYEQYF
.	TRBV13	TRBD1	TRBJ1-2	TGTGCCAGCAGGGGGGCAGGGGGCTCTGGCTACACCTTC	CASRGAGGSGYTF